This is a list of T cell receptor beta chains from one sample in a study of T cell responses to AZD1222 COVID-19 vaccine. Sequencing was performed with immunoSEQ multiplex PCR; in TCRdb, only in-frame clones are kept and a portion is missing. Here the sample spans about 150,000 clones, roughly 85% being singletons. The sample was peripheral blood, taken 28 days after the second dose of the MenACWY control vaccine. The receptors originated from an adult who received the MenACWY meningococcal vaccine as a control. Each CDR3 is given with its conserved first and last residue. The order of the fields is CDR3 protein, clone size, V gene. Clone size is shown for a subset of rows, as once, few, many or a class of expanded clone.

CDR3aa: CAISESWGRGLADISYEQYF
abundance: -
v_gene: TRBV10-3

CDR3aa: CASLGTSGKKASGELFF
abundance: -
v_gene: TRBV7-9

CDR3aa: CATSDPTGVVAEQFF
abundance: -
v_gene: TRBV24-1

CDR3aa: CASSPGGYSPLHF
abundance: -
v_gene: TRBV7-9

CDR3aa: CASSLAWGTANTGELFF
abundance: -
v_gene: TRBV7-9

CDR3aa: CATSDLPVARGFTDTQYF
abundance: -
v_gene: TRBV24-1

CDR3aa: CASSLQRQFLNEKLFF
abundance: -
v_gene: TRBV7-2

CDR3aa: CASSLIQGGNQPQHF
abundance: -
v_gene: TRBV28

CDR3aa: CASRTGGPEAFF
abundance: -
v_gene: TRBV12-3/TRBV12-4

CDR3aa: CATTDRGGGLGANVLTF
abundance: -
v_gene: TRBV19

CDR3aa: CASSDAGRVNYGYTF
abundance: -
v_gene: TRBV25-1

CDR3aa: CASTSSDSPYPSQHF
abundance: -
v_gene: TRBV28

CDR3aa: CASGTSGSTDTQYF
abundance: -
v_gene: TRBV19

CDR3aa: CASSDLQKNQPQHF
abundance: -
v_gene: TRBV6-1

CDR3aa: CASSQGARDQPQHF
abundance: -
v_gene: TRBV18

CDR3aa: CASSARGQSTDTQYF
abundance: -
v_gene: TRBV6-4

CDR3aa: CASGTGISSYNSPLHF
abundance: -
v_gene: TRBV9

CDR3aa: CASSLSPYQPQHF
abundance: -
v_gene: TRBV27

CDR3aa: CASSVSQVNSPLHF
abundance: -
v_gene: TRBV9

CDR3aa: CAWKEGTVEAFF
abundance: -
v_gene: TRBV30

CDR3aa: CASSMASPTEAFF
abundance: -
v_gene: TRBV19

CDR3aa: CASSLGTATQETQYF
abundance: -
v_gene: TRBV5-1

CDR3aa: CASSLIRGTEAFF
abundance: once
v_gene: TRBV5-1

CDR3aa: CASSWTSSGNTIYF
abundance: -
v_gene: TRBV9